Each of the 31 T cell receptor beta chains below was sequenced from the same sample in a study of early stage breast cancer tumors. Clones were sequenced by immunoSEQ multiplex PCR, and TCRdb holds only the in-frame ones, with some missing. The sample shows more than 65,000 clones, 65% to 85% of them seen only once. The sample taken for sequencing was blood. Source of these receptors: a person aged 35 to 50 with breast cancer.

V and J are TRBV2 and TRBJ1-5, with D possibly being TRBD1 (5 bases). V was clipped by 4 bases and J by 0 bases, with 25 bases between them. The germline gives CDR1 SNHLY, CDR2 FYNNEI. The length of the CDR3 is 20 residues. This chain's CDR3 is CASSASGLQDILYSNQPQHF. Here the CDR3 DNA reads TGTGCCAGCAGTGCCTCGGGGCTTCAGGATATTCTATATAGCAATCAGCCCCAGCATTTT.

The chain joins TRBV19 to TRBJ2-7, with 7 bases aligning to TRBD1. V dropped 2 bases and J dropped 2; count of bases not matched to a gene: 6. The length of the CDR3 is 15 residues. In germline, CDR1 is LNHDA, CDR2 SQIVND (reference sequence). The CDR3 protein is CASSISGQSTYEQYF. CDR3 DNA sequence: TGTGCCAGTAGTATATCGGGACAGTCCACCTACGAGCAGTACTTC.

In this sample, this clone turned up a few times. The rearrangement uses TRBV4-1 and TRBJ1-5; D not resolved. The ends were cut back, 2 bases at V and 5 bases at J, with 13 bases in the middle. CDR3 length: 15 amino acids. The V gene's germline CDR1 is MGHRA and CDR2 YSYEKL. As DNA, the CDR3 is TGCGCCAGCAGCCAACGGCCGGTGGTTGATCAGCCCCAGCATTTT. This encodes CASSQRPVVDQPQHF.

The CDR3 sequence is CASSARGEKLFF. DNA for the CDR3: TGTGCCAGCAGTGCGCGGGGGGAAAAACTGTTTTTT. The chain is built from TRBV6-1 and TRBJ1-4, with a possible D match to TRBD1 (5 bases). CDR3 length: 12 residues. Germline V gene data show CDR1 as MNHNS and CDR2 as SASEGT. Deletions cut 4 bases from V and 8 bases from J, with 8 bases between.

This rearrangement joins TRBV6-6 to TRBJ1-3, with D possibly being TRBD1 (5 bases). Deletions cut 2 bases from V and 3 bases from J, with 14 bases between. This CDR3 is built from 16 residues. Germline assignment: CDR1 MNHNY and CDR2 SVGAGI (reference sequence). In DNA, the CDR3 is TGTGCCAGCAGTTACGGACGGGGCTACTATGGAAACACCATATATTTT. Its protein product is CASSYGRGYYGNTIYF.

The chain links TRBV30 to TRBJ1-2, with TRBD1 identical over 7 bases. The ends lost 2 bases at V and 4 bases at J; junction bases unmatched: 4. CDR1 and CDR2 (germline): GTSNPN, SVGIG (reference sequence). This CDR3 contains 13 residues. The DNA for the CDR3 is TGTGCCTGGAGTAAAGACAGGGTCTATGGCTACACCTTC. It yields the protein CAWSKDRVYGYTF. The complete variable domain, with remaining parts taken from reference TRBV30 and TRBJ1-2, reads SQTIHQWPATLVQPVGSPLSLECTVEGTSNPNLYWYRQAAGRGLQLLFYSVGIGQISSEVPQNLSASRPQDRQFILSSKKLLLSDSGFYLCAWSKDRVYGYTFGSGTRLTVV.

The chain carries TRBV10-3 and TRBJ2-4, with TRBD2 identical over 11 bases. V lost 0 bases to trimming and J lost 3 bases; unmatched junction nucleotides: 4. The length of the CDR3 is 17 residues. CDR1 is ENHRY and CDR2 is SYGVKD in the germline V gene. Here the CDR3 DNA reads TGTGCCATCAGTGAGTCACTAGCGGGAGTAAGCAAAAACATTCAGTACTTC. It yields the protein CAISESLAGVSKNIQYF.

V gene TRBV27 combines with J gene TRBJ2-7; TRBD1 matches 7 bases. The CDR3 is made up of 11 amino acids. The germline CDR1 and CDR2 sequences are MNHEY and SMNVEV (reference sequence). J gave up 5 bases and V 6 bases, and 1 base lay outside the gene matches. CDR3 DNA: TGTGCCAGCAGCGACAGGGACGAGCAGTACTTC. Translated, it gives CASSDRDEQYF.

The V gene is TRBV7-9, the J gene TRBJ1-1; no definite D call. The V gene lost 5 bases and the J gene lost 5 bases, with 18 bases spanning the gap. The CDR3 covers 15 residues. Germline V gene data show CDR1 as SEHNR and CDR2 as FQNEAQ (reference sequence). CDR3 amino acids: CASSQRRVLGTEAFF. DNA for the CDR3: TGTGCCAGCAGCCAACGGAGGGTTTTAGGGACTGAAGCTTTCTTT.

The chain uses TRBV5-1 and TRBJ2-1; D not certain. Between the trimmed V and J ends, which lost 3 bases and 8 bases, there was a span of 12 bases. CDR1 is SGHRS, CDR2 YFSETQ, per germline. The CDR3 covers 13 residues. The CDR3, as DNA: TGCGCCAGCAGCTCTGGAGTGAGCGATGAGCAGTTCTTC. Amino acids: CASSSGVSDEQFF.

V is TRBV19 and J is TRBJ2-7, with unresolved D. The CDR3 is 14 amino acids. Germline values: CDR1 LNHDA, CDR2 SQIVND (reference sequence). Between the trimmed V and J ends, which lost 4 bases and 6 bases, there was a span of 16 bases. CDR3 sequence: CASSKGLRTGEQYF. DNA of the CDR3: TGTGCCAGTAGTAAGGGTCTCAGGACGGGCGAGCAGTACTTC.

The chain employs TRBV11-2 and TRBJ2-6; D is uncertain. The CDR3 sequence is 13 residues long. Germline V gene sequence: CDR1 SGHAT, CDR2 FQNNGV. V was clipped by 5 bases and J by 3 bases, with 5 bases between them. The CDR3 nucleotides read TGTGCCAGCAGCCCAGTTGGGGCCAACGTCCTGACTTTC. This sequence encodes CASSPVGANVLTF.

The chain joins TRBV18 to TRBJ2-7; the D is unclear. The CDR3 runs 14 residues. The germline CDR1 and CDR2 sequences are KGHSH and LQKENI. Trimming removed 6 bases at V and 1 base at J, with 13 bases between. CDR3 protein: CASSSRTVSYEQYF. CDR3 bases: TGTGCCAGCTCGTCCCGAACAGTTTCCTACGAGCAGTACTTC.

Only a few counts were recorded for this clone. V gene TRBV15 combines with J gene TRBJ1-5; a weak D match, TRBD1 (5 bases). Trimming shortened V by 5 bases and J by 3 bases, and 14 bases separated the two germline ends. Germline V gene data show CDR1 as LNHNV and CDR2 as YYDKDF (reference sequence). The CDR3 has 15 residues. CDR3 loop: CATSPQEGINQPQHF. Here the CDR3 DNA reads TGTGCCACCAGCCCCCAGGAGGGGATCAATCAGCCCCAGCATTTT.

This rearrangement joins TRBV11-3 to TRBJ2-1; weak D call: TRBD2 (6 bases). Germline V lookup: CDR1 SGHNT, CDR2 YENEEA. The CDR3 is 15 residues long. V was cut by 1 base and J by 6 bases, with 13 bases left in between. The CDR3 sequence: CASSLGRGPPNEQFF. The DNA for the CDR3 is TGTGCCAGCAGCTTAGGGCGGGGACCTCCCAATGAGCAGTTCTTC.

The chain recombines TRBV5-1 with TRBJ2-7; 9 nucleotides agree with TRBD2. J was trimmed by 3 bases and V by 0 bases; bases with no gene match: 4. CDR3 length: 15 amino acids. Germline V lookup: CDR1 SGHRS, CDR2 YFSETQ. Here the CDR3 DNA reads TGCGCCAGCAGCTTGGGGGGGACTAGCAGCTACGAGCAGTACTTC. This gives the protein CASSLGGTSSYEQYF.

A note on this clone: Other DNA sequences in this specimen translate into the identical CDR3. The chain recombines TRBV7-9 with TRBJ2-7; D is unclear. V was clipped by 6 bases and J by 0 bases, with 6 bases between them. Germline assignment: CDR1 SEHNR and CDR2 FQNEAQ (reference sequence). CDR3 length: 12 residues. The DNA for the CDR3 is TGTGCCAGCAGTTCTAGCTCCTACGAGCAGTACTTC. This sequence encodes CASSSSSYEQYF.

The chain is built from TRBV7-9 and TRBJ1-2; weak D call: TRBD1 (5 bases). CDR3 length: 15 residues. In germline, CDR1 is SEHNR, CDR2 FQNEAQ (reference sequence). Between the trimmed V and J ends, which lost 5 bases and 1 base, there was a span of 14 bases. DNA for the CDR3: TGTGCCAGCAGCCCCCGGGACGGAGTTAACTATGGCTACACCTTC. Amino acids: CASSPRDGVNYGYTF.

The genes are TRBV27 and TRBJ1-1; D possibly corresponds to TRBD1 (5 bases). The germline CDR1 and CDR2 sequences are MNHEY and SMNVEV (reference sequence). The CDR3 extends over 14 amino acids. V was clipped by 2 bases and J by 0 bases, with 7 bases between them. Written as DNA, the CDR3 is TGTGCCAGCAGTTTAAGGGGAATGAACACTGAAGCTTTCTTT. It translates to CASSLRGMNTEAFF.

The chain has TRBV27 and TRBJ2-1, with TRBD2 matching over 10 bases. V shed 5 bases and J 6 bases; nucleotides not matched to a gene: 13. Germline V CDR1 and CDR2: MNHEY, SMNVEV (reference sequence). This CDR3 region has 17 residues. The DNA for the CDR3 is TGTGCCAGCAGTCGGGACACCCCTAGCGGGAGTATCAATGAGCAGTTCTTC. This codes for CASSRDTPSGSINEQFF.

The CDR3 loop is CASTDRGHEKLFF. The DNA for the CDR3 is TGTGCCAGCACGGACAGGGGGCATGAAAAACTGTTTTTT. The chain recombines TRBV28 with TRBJ1-4, with 11 bases that match TRBD1. The CDR3 has 13 amino acids. J gave up 6 bases and V 7 bases, and 1 base lay outside the gene matches. Germline loops: CDR1 MDHEN, CDR2 SYDVKM.

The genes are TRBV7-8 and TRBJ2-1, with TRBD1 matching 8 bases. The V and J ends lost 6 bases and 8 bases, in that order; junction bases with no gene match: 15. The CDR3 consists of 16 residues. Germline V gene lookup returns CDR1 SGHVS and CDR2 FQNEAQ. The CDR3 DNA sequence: TGTGCCAGCAGTCGACCTAGGGACAGGTCCCTTTATGAGCAGTTCTTC. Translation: CASSRPRDRSLYEQFF.

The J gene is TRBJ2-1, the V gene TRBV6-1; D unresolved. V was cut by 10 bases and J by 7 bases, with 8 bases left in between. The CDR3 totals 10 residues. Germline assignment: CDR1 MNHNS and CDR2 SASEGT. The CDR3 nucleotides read TGTGCCACACTCCAGAATGAGCAGTTCTTC. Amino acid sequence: CATLQNEQFF.

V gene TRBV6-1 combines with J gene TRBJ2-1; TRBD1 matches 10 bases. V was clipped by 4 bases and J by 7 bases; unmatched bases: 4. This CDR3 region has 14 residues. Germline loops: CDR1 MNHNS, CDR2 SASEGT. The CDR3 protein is CASSGQGAQNEQFF. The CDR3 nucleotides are TGTGCCAGCAGTGGACAGGGGGCGCAAAATGAGCAGTTCTTC.

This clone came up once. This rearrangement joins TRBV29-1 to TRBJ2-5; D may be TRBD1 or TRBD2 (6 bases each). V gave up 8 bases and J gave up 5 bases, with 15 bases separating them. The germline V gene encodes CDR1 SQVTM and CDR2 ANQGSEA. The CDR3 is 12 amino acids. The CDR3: CSTEGGRETQYF. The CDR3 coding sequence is TGCAGCACGGAAGGGGGGCGGGAGACCCAGTACTTC.

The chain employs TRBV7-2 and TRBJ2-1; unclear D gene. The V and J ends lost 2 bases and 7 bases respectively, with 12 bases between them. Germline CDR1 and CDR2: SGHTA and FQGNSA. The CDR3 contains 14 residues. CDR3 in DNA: TGTGCCAGCAGCTTATATGGCATATGGAATGAGCAGTTCTTC. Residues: CASSLYGIWNEQFF.

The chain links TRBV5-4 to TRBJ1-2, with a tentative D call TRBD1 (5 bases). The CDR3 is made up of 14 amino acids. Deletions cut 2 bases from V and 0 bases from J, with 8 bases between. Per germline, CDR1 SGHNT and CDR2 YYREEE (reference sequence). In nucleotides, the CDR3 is TGTGCCAGCAGCTTCGACAGCACTAACTATGGCTACACCTTC. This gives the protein CASSFDSTNYGYTF.

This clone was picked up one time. The CDR3, as DNA: TGTGCCTGGAATCAGGGGCAGGGTCAACCCGGTCAGCCCCAGCATTTT. It yields the protein CAWNQGQGQPGQPQHF. This rearrangement joins TRBV30 to TRBJ1-5, with a weak D call TRBD1 (6 bases). Germline V lookup: CDR1 GTSNPN, CDR2 SVGIG (reference sequence). This CDR3 region has 16 residues. Trimming pared 4 bases from V and 6 bases from J, leaving 22 bases between.

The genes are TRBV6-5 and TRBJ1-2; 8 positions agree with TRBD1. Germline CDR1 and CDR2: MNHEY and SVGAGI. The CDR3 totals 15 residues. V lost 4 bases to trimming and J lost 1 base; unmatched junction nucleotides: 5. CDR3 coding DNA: TGTGCCAGCAGTTCAGGGGGCTCGGGTAACTATGGCTACACCTTC. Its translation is CASSSGGSGNYGYTF.

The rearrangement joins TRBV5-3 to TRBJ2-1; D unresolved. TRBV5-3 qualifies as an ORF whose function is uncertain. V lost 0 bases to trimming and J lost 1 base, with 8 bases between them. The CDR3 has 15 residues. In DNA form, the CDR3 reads TGTGCCAGAAGCTTGGCGCCGAGGTCCTACAATGAGCAGTTCTTC. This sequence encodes CARSLAPRSYNEQFF.

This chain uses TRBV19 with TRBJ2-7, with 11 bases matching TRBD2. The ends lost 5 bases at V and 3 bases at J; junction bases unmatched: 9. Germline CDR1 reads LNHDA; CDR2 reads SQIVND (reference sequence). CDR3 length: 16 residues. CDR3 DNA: TGTGCCAGTAGTCCCCGGACTAGCGGGCCGTACTACGAGCAGTACTTC. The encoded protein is CASSPRTSGPYYEQYF.